The 23 T cell receptor beta chains presented below share a single source sample, sequenced in a study of OX40 agonist ivuxolimab in advanced cancers. Clones were read by immunoSEQ multiplex PCR, and TCRdb kept only the in-frame ones, dropping some. Of approximately 81,000 clones in the sample, roughly 80% were seen once. Material: CD4+ or CD8+ T cells sorted from blood, obtained in a trial of the OX40 agonist ivuxolimab. Source of these receptors: an adult with an advanced solid tumor such as melanoma, head and neck, liver or kidney cancer.

The chain joins TRBV2 to TRBJ1-3, with D possibly TRBD1 on 5 matching bases. The V end lost 10 bases, the J end lost 0 bases, and 13 bases lay between the germline ends. The germline V gene has CDR1 SNHLY and CDR2 FYNNEI. The CDR3 is 14 amino acids. CDR3 sequence reads: CAKKTEHSGNTIYF. In DNA, the CDR3 is TGTGCCAAAAAGACAGAACACTCTGGAAACACCATATATTTT.

V usage is TRBV9 and J usage is TRBJ1-5; the D is unclear. Germline V lookup: CDR1 SGDLS, CDR2 YYNGEE. Trimming left V 0 bases short and J 0 bases short, with 7 bases between. The CDR3 contains 15 residues. The CDR3 sequence is CASSVGGYSNQPQHF. CDR3 sequence (DNA): TGTGCCAGCAGCGTAGGAGGTTATAGCAATCAGCCCCAGCATTTT.

The genes are TRBV28 and TRBJ2-7; a possible D gene is TRBD1 (5 bases). V lost 3 bases to trimming and J lost 0 bases, with 9 bases between them. The germline V gene has CDR1 MDHEN and CDR2 SYDVKM. This CDR3 has 14 residues. The CDR3 loop is CASSLPRDSYEQYF. CDR3 DNA sequence: TGTGCCAGCAGTTTGCCCAGGGACTCCTACGAGCAGTACTTC.

The V call is TRBV5-1, the J call TRBJ2-1; TRBD1 or TRBD2 may be the D gene (5 bases each). The CDR3 is made up of 15 amino acids. V was trimmed by 7 bases and J by 6 bases, leaving 20 bases between them. The germline V gene has CDR1 SGHRS and CDR2 YFSETQ. As DNA, the CDR3 is TGCGCCAGCGCCTGGACGGGGACCTCGGGCAATGAGCAGTTCTTC. Amino acids: CASAWTGTSGNEQFF. Full variable domain (missing parts from reference TRBV5-1 and TRBJ2-1): KAGVTQTPRYLIKTRGQQVTLSCSPISGHRSVSWYQQTPGQGLQFLFEYFSETQRNKGNFPGRFSGRQFSNSRSEMNVSTLELGDSALYLCASAWTGTSGNEQFFGPGTRLTVL.

The V and J genes are TRBV11-3 and TRBJ1-3; the D is unclear. V lost 4 bases and J 4 bases, leaving 11 bases between the germline ends. The CDR3 contains 14 residues. Germline V gives CDR1 SGHNT, CDR2 YENEEA. The CDR3 DNA is TGTGCCAGCAGCTCCACCAAGGCGGGAAACACCATATATTTT. Translation: CASSSTKAGNTIYF. Looking up the rest from reference TRBV11-3 and TRBJ1-3 gives the full variable domain: EAGVVQSPRYKIIEKKQPVAFWCNPISGHNTLYWYLQNLGQGPELLIRYENEEAVDDSQLPKDRFSAERLKGVDSTLKIQPAELGDSAVYLCASSSTKAGNTIYFGEGSWLTVV.

J is TRBJ2-5 and V is TRBV7-9, with TRBD1 as a possible D gene (5 bases). Germline V gene sequence: CDR1 SEHNR, CDR2 FQNEAQ (reference sequence). CDR3 length: 13 amino acids. V was shortened by 4 bases and J by 5 bases, with 11 bases between the two germline ends. The CDR3 loop is CASSWQGYETQYF. Here the CDR3 DNA reads TGTGCCAGCAGCTGGCAGGGATACGAGACCCAGTACTTC.

V usage is TRBV7-8 and J usage is TRBJ2-7; 7 positions agree with TRBD2. Per germline, CDR1 SGHVS and CDR2 FQNEAQ. The J segment lost 2 bases and the V segment lost 5 bases, leaving 12 bases of the junction unmatched. The CDR3 totals 16 residues. DNA for the CDR3: TGTGCCAGCAGCGCACAACCCGGGAGGCAGACCTACGAGCAGTACTTC. This encodes CASSAQPGRQTYEQYF.

The chain couples TRBV5-1 to TRBJ2-3, with 9 bases matching TRBD2. Germline CDR1 is SGHRS and CDR2 is YFSETQ. The CDR3 is made up of 16 amino acids. The trim removed 4 bases at V and 0 bases at J, leaving 6 bases unmatched. The CDR3, as DNA: TGCGCCAGCAGCCCCTTGACTAGCGGAAGCACAGATACGCAGTATTTT. Translating it yields CASSPLTSGSTDTQYF.

CDR3 nucleotide sequence: TGCAGCGTTGAAGATCAGGGGTTAGGGGAGACCCAGTACTTC. This codes for CSVEDQGLGETQYF. The chain recombines TRBV29-1 with TRBJ2-5; D possibly corresponds to TRBD1 (6 bases). Germline V gene data show CDR1 as SQVTM and CDR2 as ANQGSEA. Trimming took 0 bases from V and 5 from J, leaving 13 bases between them. This CDR3 is built from 14 residues.

The chain has TRBV12-5 and TRBJ2-3, with D unresolved. This CDR3 is built from 13 residues. The V end lost 0 bases, the J end lost 2 bases, and 3 bases lay between the germline ends. CDR1 and CDR2 from the germline V gene are LGHNT and FRNRAP. The CDR3 DNA reads TGTGCTAGTGGTTTGGTTTCCACAGATACGCAGTATTTT. Protein sequence: CASGLVSTDTQYF.

This clone was recorded a few times. The rearrangement joins TRBV19 to TRBJ1-5, with no clear D. The V end was cut by 8 bases, the J end by 3 bases, with 5 bases between. In germline, CDR1 is LNHDA, CDR2 SQIVND (reference sequence). The CDR3 is 11 amino acids. For the CDR3, the DNA is TGTGCCAGTGGATTCAATCAGCCCCAGCATTTT. This gives the protein CASGFNQPQHF.

This clone was picked up one time. The chain carries TRBV5-6 and TRBJ2-5, with 11 bases fitting TRBD2. This CDR3 is built from 15 residues. CDR1 is SGHDT, CDR2 YYEEEE, per germline. J lost 5 bases, V lost 0 bases, and 3 bases had no gene match. CDR3 region: CASSLVASGRETQYF. The CDR3 DNA reads as TGTGCCAGCAGCTTGGTTGCTAGCGGGAGGGAGACCCAGTACTTC.

The chain recombines TRBV18 with TRBJ1-2; 8 bases line up with TRBD1. Per germline, CDR1 KGHSH and CDR2 LQKENI. The ends lost 2 bases at V and 6 bases at J; junction bases unmatched: 2. The CDR3 has 13 residues. The CDR3 coding sequence is TGTGCCAGCTCACCAGGACAGGGCAATGGCTACACCTTC. Its translation is CASSPGQGNGYTF.

Only one count was recorded for this clone. The J gene is TRBJ2-7, the V gene TRBV2; D might be TRBD1 (6 bases). With 11 bases removed from V and 3 bases from J, the gap between germline ends came to 17 bases. This CDR3 region has 13 residues. Per the germline V gene, CDR1 is SNHLY and CDR2 is FYNNEI. The CDR3: CAVSGQSNYEQYF. The CDR3 coding sequence is TGTGCCGTCAGCGGACAGTCTAACTACGAGCAGTACTTC.

The chain joins TRBV10-3 to TRBJ1-1; D remains unclear. Looked up from germline, CDR1 is ENHRY and CDR2 is SYGVKD. V was trimmed by 2 bases and J by 4 bases, leaving 5 bases between them. The CDR3 totals 12 residues. The CDR3 sequence: CAISEVGTEAFF. Written as DNA, the CDR3 is TGTGCCATCAGTGAGGTGGGCACTGAAGCTTTCTTT.

The chain employs TRBV7-9 and TRBJ2-1; 8 nucleotides match TRBD1. This CDR3 contains 16 residues. Unmatched junction bases numbered 8, after V lost 1 base and J lost 6 bases. Germline V CDR1 and CDR2: SEHNR, FQNEAQ (reference sequence). CDR3 in amino acids: CASSLGPSRGLNEQFF. The CDR3 DNA reads TGTGCCAGCAGCTTAGGCCCTTCCAGGGGGCTCAATGAGCAGTTCTTC.

The table lists this clone with a count of one. V gene TRBV9 combines with J gene TRBJ1-1; 10 positions agree with TRBD1. This CDR3 is built from 15 residues. V lost 0 bases and J lost 6; bases outside the gene matches: 5. Germline CDR1 is SGDLS and CDR2 is YYNGEE. The CDR3 region is CASSVGGQGRSEAFF. CDR3 coding DNA: TGTGCCAGCAGCGTAGGGGGACAGGGGCGTTCTGAAGCTTTCTTT.

J is TRBJ1-2 and V is TRBV7-9, with D possibly TRBD1 on 5 matching bases. The germline V gene encodes CDR1 SEHNR and CDR2 FQNEAQ (reference sequence). There are 14 residues in the CDR3. Trimming took 5 bases from V and 8 from J, leaving 18 bases between them. The CDR3 reads CASSQGATPRGYTF. The CDR3 DNA is TGTGCCAGCAGCCAAGGGGCCACCCCGAGAGGCTACACCTTC.

The gene calls are TRBV9 and TRBJ2-3, with 13 bases matching TRBD2. V shed 3 bases, J shed 0 bases, and the junction held 13 bases outside the gene matches. CDR3 length: 20 amino acids. The V gene's germline CDR1 is SGDLS and CDR2 YYNGEE. CDR3 bases: TGTGCCAGCAGCGCACGGACTAGCGGGAGTGGAGTCCGAAGCACAGATACGCAGTATTTT. This codes for CASSARTSGSGVRSTDTQYF.

This chain joins TRBV5-5 and TRBJ1-3, with D hard to call. V was shortened by 0 bases and J by 8 bases, with 12 bases between the two germline ends. This CDR3 spans 14 amino acids. Germline CDR1 and CDR2: SGHKS and YYEKEE (reference sequence). The CDR3 loop is CASSLVVVGDTIYF. CDR3 bases: TGTGCCAGCAGCTTGGTGGTCGTTGGGGACACCATATATTTT.

This clone occurred once. The chain recombines TRBV14 with TRBJ1-5; no clear D gene. Germline values: CDR1 SGHDN, CDR2 FVKESK. V gave up 0 bases and J gave up 0 bases, with 15 bases separating them. The CDR3 sequence is 18 residues long. In DNA form, the CDR3 reads TGTGCCAGCAGCCAAGAAGAGGCGACCCTAACTAGCAATCAGCCCCAGCATTTT. Encoded protein: CASSQEEATLTSNQPQHF.

The J gene is TRBJ2-1, the V gene TRBV30; 9 bases are a match to TRBD2. The CDR3 runs 12 residues. The germline gives CDR1 GTSNPN, CDR2 SVGIG (reference sequence). Trimming removed 5 bases from V and 4 bases from J; junction bases left unmatched: 0. In DNA, the CDR3 is TGTGCCTGGGGACTAGCGTACAATGAGCAGTTCTTC. It translates to CAWGLAYNEQFF.

This chain connects TRBV19 to TRBJ1-2; no clear D gene. Trimming pared 5 bases from V and 5 bases from J, leaving 12 bases between. Looked up from germline, CDR1 is LNHDA and CDR2 is SQIVND (reference sequence). The CDR3 sequence is 13 residues long. The CDR3 DNA reads TGTGCCAGTAGTCTGGCAGGTTTTTATGGCTACACCTTC. Translating it yields CASSLAGFYGYTF.